This T cell receptor beta chain was sequenced during a study of CD8+ T cells in alopecia areata. Treatment defined: oral pan-JAK inhibitor, 5-10 mg twice daily. Extraction of RNA preceded its reverse transcription into cDNA, which served as the sequencing template. Profiling relied on immunoSEQ multiplex PCR, and the TCRdb table lists in-frame clones only, not all of them. The sample holds 200,000 or so clones, about three fifths seen once. The CDR3 runs 13 residues. V lost 3 bases, J lost 5 bases, and 9 bases lay in between. The V gene's germline CDR1 is MNHEY and CDR2 SMNVEV (reference sequence). This clone has a handful of counts.

The chain is built from TRBV27 and TRBJ2-3, with D unresolved. The sequence was obtained from a human donor with alopecia areata. The sample was CD4+ T cells sorted from blood, taken at week 24, from a patient treated with tofacitinib. This chain's CDR3 is CASSFTPGDTQYF. The CDR3 DNA reads TGTGCCAGCAGTTTTACCCCTGGAGATACGCAGTATTTT.